One TCR beta chain is described in this entry. Its specificity is unknown. This sample stems from a study of OX40 agonist ivuxolimab in advanced cancers. At the level of the study: Recorded diagnoses for dose-escalation patients were hepatocellular carcinoma, melanoma, renal cell or head and neck cancer. Under the entry rules, prior anti-PD-1, anti-PD-L1 or anti-CTLA-4 therapy was allowed, and about 38% had some.

Measured with immunoSEQ multiplex PCR; TCRdb has only the in-frame clones, and not every one. Counted here are 75,000 to 100,000 clones, approximately 90% occurring once; the ten biggest clones make up less than 0.75%. Study-level results: Partial responders treated at 0.1-3.0 mg/kg exhibited clonal expansion among the lowest measured.

With baseline, cycle 4 day 1, and cycle 7 day 1 as timepoints, blood was sampled. The sequence was collected from an adult with an advanced solid tumor such as melanoma, head and neck, liver or kidney cancer. The sequencing here drew on CD4+ or CD8+ T cells sorted from blood, taken in a trial of the OX40 agonist ivuxolimab.

The CDR3 loop reads CAWTSNYGYTF. The CDR3 DNA reads TGTGCCTGGACCAGTAACTATGGCTACACCTTC. V gene TRBV30 combines with J gene TRBJ1-2; D gene uncertain. Between the trimmed V and J ends, which lost 4 bases and 1 base, there was a span of 4 bases. The CDR3 totals 11 residues. Germline V CDR1 and CDR2: GTSNPN, SVGIG (reference sequence).